Listed here are 6 T cell receptor beta chains from one sample, sequenced in a study of response to subunit inactivated influenza vaccine listed by TCRdb under 2018. Libraries were built with RT-PCR. The instrument given in TCRdb is Illumina HiSeq 2500. The public sequencing data were trimmed at Q25 with fastp and processed into clonotypes with MiXCR by TCRdb, which kept only in-frame beta chains. One record per CDR3 amino acid sequence lists the most common genes and DNA. The sample data list approximately 680,000 distinct CDR3 sequences, and 15% to 18% of these were observed just once. Clones ranked in the top ten supply 11% of the sample. This specimen consisted of PBMCs from blood, obtained 12 days after vaccination. The receptors come from a man aged 50 or older who received an inactivated influenza vaccine. Donor details come from another sample of the same person, matched by shared clones.

This clonotype was seen more than once but under ten times. The V and J genes are TRBV3-1 and TRBJ2-7; D perhaps matches TRBD1 (6 bases). The V end was cut by 4 bases, the J end by 3 bases, with 16 bases between. Germline loops: CDR1 LGHDT, CDR2 YNNKEL (reference sequence). The CDR3 contains 15 residues. The CDR3 sequence is CASSPDPGTLYEQYF. For the CDR3, the DNA is TGTGCCAGCAGCCCAGACCCCGGGACACTCTACGAGCAGTACTTC.

In its sample, this clonotype was seen a few times. V and J are TRBV5-1 and TRBJ2-7; perhaps TRBD1 as D (7 bases). Looked up from germline, CDR1 is SGHRS and CDR2 is YFSETQ. This CDR3 is built from 14 residues. V lost 2 bases to trimming and J lost 4 bases, with 13 bases between them. The CDR3 sequence is CASSFGGGGYEQYF. The CDR3 nucleotides are TGCGCCAGCAGCTTCGGAGGGGGCGGGTACGAGCAGTACTTC.

This clonotype was seen more than once but under ten times. The chain recombines TRBV9 with TRBJ2-1; possibly TRBD1 for D (6 bases). The germline V and J ends were trimmed by 0 bases and 0 bases, with 7 bases remaining between them. This CDR3 region has 15 residues. Germline V gives CDR1 SGDLS, CDR2 YYNGEE. This CDR3 reads CASSVGTASYNEQFF. CDR3 nucleotides: TGTGCCAGCAGCGTAGGGACAGCCTCCTACAATGAGCAGTTCTTC. The full variable domain, in which reference TRBV9 and TRBJ2-1 provide the parts outside the CDR3, is DSGVTQTPKHLITATGQRVTLRCSPRSGDLSVYWYQQSLDQGLQFLIQYYNGEERAKGNILERFSAQQFPDLHSELNLSSLELGDSALYFCASSVGTASYNEQFFGPGTRLTVL.

V gene TRBV7-2 combines with J gene TRBJ1-1; weak D call: TRBD1 (5 bases). The germline CDR1 and CDR2 sequences are SGHTA and FQGNSA. CDR3 size: 14 residues. The V end lost 2 bases, the J end lost 3 bases, and 10 bases lay between the germline ends. The CDR3 DNA sequence: TGTGCCAGCAGCTTAACGTTCAGGGACACTGAAGCTTTCTTT. Protein product: CASSLTFRDTEAFF. The variable domain in full, completed from reference TRBV7-2 and TRBJ1-1, reads GAGVSQSPSNKVTEKGKDVELRCDPISGHTALYWYRQSLGQGLEFLIYFQGNSAPDKSGLPSDRFSAERTGGSVSTLTIQRTQQEDSAVYLCASSLTFRDTEAFFGQGTRLTVV.

The chain joins TRBV20-1 to TRBJ2-7; a weak D match, TRBD2 (6 bases). The length of the CDR3 is 14 residues. CDR1 DFQATT and CDR2 SNEGSKA come from the germline V gene (reference sequence). Trimming cost V 2 bases and J 0 bases, with 11 bases left between them. The CDR3 nucleotides are TGCAGTGCTAGAACCGGACTATTCTCCTACGAGCAGTACTTC. Its translation: CSARTGLFSYEQYF.

The gene calls are TRBV5-1 and TRBJ1-1; D perhaps matches TRBD1 (5 bases). Germline CDR1 is SGHRS and CDR2 is YFSETQ. Trimming pared 2 bases from V and 4 bases from J, leaving 12 bases between. This CDR3 is 14 amino acids long. The CDR3: CASSFASRATEAFF. CDR3 in DNA: TGCGCCAGCAGCTTCGCGAGCAGGGCCACTGAAGCTTTCTTT. The whole variable domain, filled in from reference TRBV5-1 and TRBJ1-1, reads KAGVTQTPRYLIKTRGQQVTLSCSPISGHRSVSWYQQTPGQGLQFLFEYFSETQRNKGNFPGRFSGRQFSNSRSEMNVSTLELGDSALYLCASSFASRATEAFFGQGTRLTVV.